What follows are 19 T cell receptor beta chains derived from one specimen sequenced in a study of T cells in tuberculosis (dated by TCRdb to between 2017 and 2018). Receptor libraries were prepared by the immunoSEQ multiplex PCR assay. The table was pulled from immuneACCESS by TCRdb, which kept in-frame rearrangements only. Such tables lose some clones; where checked, under half of the loss comes from unresolved V genes, and the rest has no known cause. In all, the sample holds approximately 57,000 clones, and roughly 88% of those were seen once. Just over 20% of the sample belongs to the ten largest clones. PBMC were thawed, rested overnight, stained with a GMM-loaded CD1B tetramer, a Live/Dead dye and anti-CD3, and then sorted on a FACS Aria II. CD1B tetramers were loaded with C32 glucose monomycolate purified from Rhodococcus equi. Sequenced material: CD1b-GMM tetramer-negative cells sorted from PBMCs. What the cell subset or site label conveys for this sample: T cells not binding CD1B-GMM tetramer, sorted from same donor. The receptor set was obtained from an adult woman with latent tuberculosis.

The chain uses TRBV7-4 and TRBJ2-3; 8 bases fit TRBD2. With V trimmed by 2 bases and J by 0 bases, 10 bases remained unmatched. CDR3 length: 18 amino acids. Germline V lookup: CDR1 SGHVT, CDR2 SQSDAQ. DNA for the CDR3: TGTGCCAGCAGCTTATGGCTAGCGGGTCAATCTAGCACAGATACGCAGTATTTT. Translating it yields CASSLWLAGQSSTDTQYF. The full variable domain, completed using reference TRBV7-4 and TRBJ2-3, is GAGVSQSPRYKVAKRGRDVALRCDSISGHVTLYWYRQTLGQGSEVLTYSQSDAQRDKSGRPSGRFSAERPERSVSTLKIQRTEQGDSAVYLCASSLWLAGQSSTDTQYFGPGTRLTVL.

The chain carries TRBV28 and TRBJ1-1; TRBD1 is a possible D gene (5 bases). CDR1 MDHEN and CDR2 SYDVKM come from the germline V gene. Trimming took 3 bases from V and 3 from J, leaving 11 bases between them. This CDR3 spans 14 amino acids. CDR3 amino acids: CASSFPRTYTEAFF. CDR3 DNA sequence: TGTGCCAGCAGTTTCCCCCGGACATACACTGAAGCTTTCTTT.

The chain carries TRBV6-6 and TRBJ2-5; 11 bases align to TRBD1. This CDR3 is built from 15 residues. The ends lost 5 bases at V and 4 bases at J; junction bases unmatched: 6. The germline V gene encodes CDR1 MNHNY and CDR2 SVGAGI (reference sequence). The CDR3 nucleotides read TGTGCCAGCAGTGACAGGGACAGGGGGGGAGAGACCCAGTACTTC. Translated, it gives CASSDRDRGGETQYF.

This clone occurred once. CDR3 sequence reads: CASSLASGGDEQFF. For the CDR3, the DNA is TGTGCCAGCAGCTTGGCTAGCGGGGGGGATGAGCAGTTCTTC. The V and J genes are TRBV7-2 and TRBJ2-1, with 12 bases matching TRBD2. Per the germline V gene, CDR1 is SGHTA and CDR2 is FQGNSA. This CDR3 spans 14 amino acids. After removal of 3 bases from V and 8 bases from J, the junction contained 2 bases not matched to a gene.

J is TRBJ1-2 and V is TRBV7-2; D is perhaps TRBD1 (5 bases). The V gene lost 1 base and the J gene lost 3 bases, with 12 bases spanning the gap. CDR1 is SGHTA and CDR2 is FQGNSA in the germline V gene. The CDR3 runs to 15 residues. CDR3 in amino acids: CASSLDATAYYGYTF. DNA of the CDR3: TGTGCCAGCAGCTTAGACGCGACAGCTTACTATGGCTACACCTTC.

The rearrangement joins TRBV18 to TRBJ2-1, with 12 bases identical to TRBD2. After removal of 7 bases from V and 6 bases from J, the junction contained 7 bases not matched to a gene. Germline values: CDR1 KGHSH, CDR2 LQKENI. There are 15 residues in the CDR3. This chain's CDR3 is CASYPLAGGANEQFF. The CDR3 DNA follows: TGTGCCAGCTACCCACTAGCGGGAGGTGCCAATGAGCAGTTCTTC.

V is TRBV30 and J is TRBJ1-2, with 8 nucleotides matching TRBD1. The CDR3 totals 15 residues. Germline values: CDR1 GTSNPN, CDR2 SVGIG (reference sequence). V was pared by 4 bases and J by 3 bases, with 10 bases of the junction left unmatched. The chain's CDR3 is CAWTWVDREYYGYTF. The DNA of the CDR3 is TGTGCCTGGACCTGGGTGGACAGGGAATACTATGGCTACACCTTC.

CDR3 in amino acids: CASSSSDSYEQYF. CDR3 DNA sequence: TGTGCCAGCAGCTCTAGCGACTCCTACGAGCAGTACTTC. V gene TRBV7-2 combines with J gene TRBJ2-7, with D tentatively TRBD2 (6 bases). Trimming took 4 bases from V and 0 from J, leaving 7 bases between them. The CDR3 sequence is 13 residues long. Germline V lookup: CDR1 SGHTA, CDR2 FQGNSA.

This chain connects TRBV5-4 to TRBJ2-3; D is ambiguous. CDR3 length: 13 residues. Per germline, CDR1 SGHNT and CDR2 YYREEE (reference sequence). V was trimmed by 1 base and J by 6 bases, leaving 9 bases between them. The CDR3 loop is CASSLIVGDTQYF. Written as DNA, the CDR3 is TGTGCCAGCAGCTTGATCGTCGGGGATACGCAGTATTTT.

The rearrangement links TRBV7-2 to TRBJ1-1, with unresolved D. This CDR3 region has 17 residues. Germline CDR1 SGHTA, CDR2 FQGNSA. The V end lost 5 bases, the J end lost 0 bases, and 19 bases lay between the germline ends. This CDR3 reads CASSPKWAVDMNTEAFF. The CDR3, as DNA: TGTGCCAGCAGCCCTAAGTGGGCAGTCGACATGAACACTGAAGCTTTCTTT. Variable domain in full (rest from reference TRBV7-2 and TRBJ1-1): GAGVSQSPSNKVTEKGKDVELRCDPISGHTALYWYRQSLGQGLEFLIYFQGNSAPDKSGLPSDRFSAERTGGSVSTLTIQRTQQEDSAVYLCASSPKWAVDMNTEAFFGQGTRLTVV.

V and J are TRBV7-9 and TRBJ1-1, with D unclear. Trimming took 5 bases from V and 13 from J, leaving 11 bases between them. The V gene's germline CDR1 is SEHNR and CDR2 FQNEAQ (reference sequence). CDR3 length equals 10 residues. The DNA of the CDR3 is TGTGCCAGCAGCCCCCTTCAGGATTTCTTT. It yields the protein CASSPLQDFF.

The chain links TRBV10-2 to TRBJ1-1; D perhaps matches TRBD1 (6 bases). V lost 3 bases and J lost 2, with 10 bases in between. Germline CDR1 is WSHSY and CDR2 is SAAADI. This CDR3 contains 14 residues. CDR3 DNA sequence: TGCGCCAGCAGTGAACAGGGAACCAACACTGAAGCTTTCTTT. Protein sequence: CASSEQGTNTEAFF.

V gene TRBV10-2 combines with J gene TRBJ2-1; the match to TRBD2 covers 8 bases. V lost 4 bases, J lost 2 bases, and 10 bases stayed unmatched. Germline CDR1 WSHSY, CDR2 SAAADI. The CDR3 is made up of 17 amino acids. DNA of the CDR3: TGCGCCAGCAGTGCCCTTGGTGCGCGGGAGGCCTACAATGAGCAGTTCTTC. Translation: CASSALGAREAYNEQFF.

V is TRBV30 and J is TRBJ2-7, with TRBD1 as a possible D gene (6 bases). The CDR3 runs 14 residues. Looked up from germline, CDR1 is GTSNPN and CDR2 is SVGIG (reference sequence). V shed 2 bases and J shed 2 bases, with 13 bases lying between them. CDR3 bases: TGTGCCTGGAGTCCCTACAGGGTCCCCTACGAGCAGTACTTC. As protein: CAWSPYRVPYEQYF.

The V gene is TRBV29-1, the J gene TRBJ1-2, with 7 nucleotides matching TRBD1. The CDR3 contains 13 residues. Germline CDR1 SQVTM, CDR2 ANQGSEA. With V trimmed by 5 bases and J by 4 bases, 7 bases remained unmatched. The CDR3: CSVRQGTSYGYTF. The CDR3 DNA follows: TGCAGCGTTAGACAGGGAACCTCCTATGGCTACACCTTC.

This chain links TRBV4-1 with TRBJ2-2; 7 positions match TRBD2. After removal of 1 base from V and 6 bases from J, the junction contained 5 bases not matched to a gene. Germline CDR1 and CDR2: MGHRA and YSYEKL. CDR3 length: 15 amino acids. CDR3: CASSQGDYLPGELFF. CDR3 coding DNA: TGCGCCAGCAGCCAAGGGGACTATTTACCCGGGGAGCTGTTTTTT.

The J gene is TRBJ1-3, the V gene TRBV7-6, with 10 nucleotides matching TRBD1. The germline gives CDR1 SGHVS, CDR2 FNYEAQ. The CDR3 totals 18 residues. V lost 8 bases and J lost 0; bases outside the gene matches: 13. The CDR3 is CASPPRRDRGDSGNTIYF. The DNA of the CDR3 is TGTGCCAGCCCTCCTAGGCGGGACAGGGGCGACTCTGGAAACACCATATATTTT. The complete variable domain, with remaining parts taken from reference TRBV7-6 and TRBJ1-3, reads GAGVSQSPRYKVTKRGQDVALRCDPISGHVSLYWYRQALGQGPEFLTYFNYEAQQDKSGLPNDRFSAERPEGSISTLTIQRTEQRDSAMYRCASPPRRDRGDSGNTIYFGEGSWLTVV.

The rearrangement links TRBV7-2 to TRBJ2-7; D remains ambiguous. This CDR3 contains 13 residues. The V gene's germline CDR1 is SGHTA and CDR2 FQGNSA. V was shortened by 1 base and J by 6 bases, with 10 bases between the two germline ends. CDR3 sequence: CASSLEPTSEQYF. The CDR3 DNA reads TGTGCCAGCAGCTTAGAACCTACCTCCGAGCAGTACTTC.

The chain joins TRBV20-1 to TRBJ2-1, with D unclear. CDR3 length: 11 residues. V lost 5 bases to trimming and J lost 6 bases, with 8 bases between them. The germline CDR1 and CDR2 sequences are DFQATT and SNEGSKA (reference sequence). CDR3 nucleotide sequence: TGCAGTGCTGCGGAGCTCAATGAGCAGTTCTTC. Translating gives CSAAELNEQFF.